This T cell receptor (beta chain) was captured in a study of shared clonotypes between healthy human individuals (dated by TCRdb to 2019 to 2021). The study in broad terms: A few men and a couple of women, aged 18 to 49 years, made up the cohort. To estimate repertoire size and how much clonotypes are shared between individuals, the study performed deep sequencing of blood TCR repertoires from roughly five healthy adults. Libraries were prepared and TCR repertoires were sequenced by different laboratories using diverse techniques, in order to increase sequencing depth and limit assay-specific biases. Per donor, leukapheresis produced somewhere between about 0.94 and 9 billion PBMCs.

The donors were healthy, HIV-negative adults who had no recently reported acute infections or vaccinations. Only Caucasian adults living in Nashville, Tennessee, USA were represented among the donors. In the unsorted samples, roughly 90 million PBMCs were counted, and genomic DNA was extracted using the QIAamp DNA Blood Mini kit. Blood was obtained by leukapheresis, after which PBMCs were separated by Ficoll-Histopaque density gradient centrifugation and cryopreserved in liquid nitrogen vapor phase. This clone was detected only a few times. Its recognized antigen is unknown. There are no base qualities to consult, and no much larger clone falls within one base. The investigation overall reported the following: Pairwise subsampling indicated that sequencing depth was expected to affect the degree of clonotype sharing among donors. Only blood was sampled, and tissue TCR repertoires likely differ from those in blood. The small number of donors limited the genetic and exposure-history diversity represented.

Using the deep immunoSEQ assay, multiplex PCR amplified TCR CDR3 regions from genomic DNA. Extracted genomic DNA from each cell subset was spread evenly across all wells of several immunoSEQ 96-well plates, with each plate serving as a replicate. For unsorted PBMC, approximately 290 ng of genomic DNA, equivalent to about 30,000 T cell genomes, went into each replicate PCR. Ten immunoSEQ deep assay plates were used to sequence unsorted PBMC genomic DNA. The purified libraries were quantified using a Qubit 3.0 fluorometer, sized with a Bioanalyzer 2100, and then quantified again using the KAPA Library Quantification kit. Each immunoSEQ 96-well plate was sequenced on its own single-read 150-cycle Illumina NextSeq 550 flow cell. In the authors' own workflow: Because the immunoSEQ output included only junctional sequences and no quality scores, the filtering could not be the same as the filtering used for full-length reads. Sequences were annotated with PyIR, a Python wrapper for IgBLAST v1.9, using IMGT germline references to assign V/J genes and CDR3. Reads were removed for weak V/J assignments (E-value above 1e-6), missing CDR3, stop codons, out-of-frame junctions, or ambiguous translated residues. V3J clonotypes were defined as sequences sharing the same inferred V gene, J gene, and CDR3 amino acid sequence. Percentage overlap between repertoires was calculated by dividing the number of shared unique clonotypes by the size of the smaller repertoire. Repertoire richness was assessed with RTK rarefaction, the Chao1 estimator, and Recon v2.1 estimates of unobserved clonotypes. TCRdb holds this immuneACCESS table with in-frame rearrangements only. Some clones are missing; in checked studies, unresolved V genes explain under half, and the rest has no known cause. Clonal size and the V and J genes are those of that table, whereas D and trimming came from the DNA. The sample table lists 400,000 to 550,000 clones, 79% of them with a count of one. Approximately 12% of the sample belongs to the ten largest clones.

In the germline V gene, CDR1 corresponds to MDHEN and CDR2 to SYDVKM. CDR3 length: 15 amino acids, cysteine to phenylalanine. The entry retains the CDR3 DNA only, 45 bases that are in frame from base 1. V is clipped by 3 bases and J by 3 bases, and the sequence between their germline boundaries is 14 bases long. The receptor was derived from a woman aged 40 to 50 in good health. Some clones in this sample may be carry-over from other donors' samples. Sequenced material: PBMCs. The chain is encoded by TRBV28 joined to TRBJ1-1; a tentative D call is TRBD1 (6 bases match). DNA sequence: TGTGCCAGCAGTTTCTTGGGGGGCCGGTACACTGAAGCTTTCTTT. Its amino acids are CASSFLGGRYTEAFF.